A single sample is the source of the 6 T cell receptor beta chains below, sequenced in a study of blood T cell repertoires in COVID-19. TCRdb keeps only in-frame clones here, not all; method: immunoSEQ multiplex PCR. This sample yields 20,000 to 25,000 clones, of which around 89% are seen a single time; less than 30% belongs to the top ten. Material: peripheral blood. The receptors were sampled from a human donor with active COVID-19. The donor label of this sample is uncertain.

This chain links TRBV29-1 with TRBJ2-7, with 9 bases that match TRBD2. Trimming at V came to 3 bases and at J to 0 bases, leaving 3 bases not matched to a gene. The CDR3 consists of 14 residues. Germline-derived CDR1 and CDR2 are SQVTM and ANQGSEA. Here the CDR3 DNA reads TGCAGCGTTGAGGGACTAGCTTCCTCCTACGAGCAGTACTTC. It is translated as CSVEGLASSYEQYF.

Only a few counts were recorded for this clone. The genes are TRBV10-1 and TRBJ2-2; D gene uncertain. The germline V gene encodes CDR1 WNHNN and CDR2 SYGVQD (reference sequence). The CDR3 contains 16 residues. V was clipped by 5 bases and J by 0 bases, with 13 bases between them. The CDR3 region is CASSPGYPTNTGELFF. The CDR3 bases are TGCGCCAGCAGTCCCGGGTATCCTACGAACACCGGGGAGCTGTTTTTT.

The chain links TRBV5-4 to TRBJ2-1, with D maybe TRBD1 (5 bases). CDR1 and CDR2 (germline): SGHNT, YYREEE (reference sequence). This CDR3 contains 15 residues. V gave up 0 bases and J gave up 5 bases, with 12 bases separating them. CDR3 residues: CASSLGLGRDNEQFF. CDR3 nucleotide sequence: TGTGCCAGCAGCTTGGGGCTTGGCAGGGACAATGAGCAGTTCTTC.

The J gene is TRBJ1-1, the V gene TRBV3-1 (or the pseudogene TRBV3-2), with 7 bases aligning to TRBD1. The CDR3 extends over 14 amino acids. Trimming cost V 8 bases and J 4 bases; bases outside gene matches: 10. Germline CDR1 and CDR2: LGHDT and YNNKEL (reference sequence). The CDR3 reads CASARQGRSTEAFF. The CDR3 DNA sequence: TGTGCCAGCGCCCGACAGGGCCGGTCCACTGAAGCTTTCTTT.

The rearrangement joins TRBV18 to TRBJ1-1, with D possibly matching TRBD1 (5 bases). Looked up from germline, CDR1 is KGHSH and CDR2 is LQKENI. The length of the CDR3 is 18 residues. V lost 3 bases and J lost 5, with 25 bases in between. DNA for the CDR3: TGTGCCAGCTCACCGCCCTCCCGGGTTAGGGGCTCCGGTACTGAAGCTTTCTTT. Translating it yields CASSPPSRVRGSGTEAFF. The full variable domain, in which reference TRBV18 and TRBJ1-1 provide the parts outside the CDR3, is NAGVMQNPRHLVRRRGQEARLRCSPMKGHSHVYWYRQLPEEGLKFMVYLQKENIIDESGMPKERFSAEFPKEGPSILRIQQVVRGDSAAYFCASSPPSRVRGSGTEAFFGQGTRLTVV.

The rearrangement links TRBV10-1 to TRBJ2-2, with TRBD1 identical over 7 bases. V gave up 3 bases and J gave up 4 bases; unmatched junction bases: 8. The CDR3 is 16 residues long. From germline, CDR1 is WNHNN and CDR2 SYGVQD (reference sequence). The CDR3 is CASSEAQGDRTGELFF. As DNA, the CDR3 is TGCGCCAGCAGTGAAGCTCAGGGGGATCGCACCGGGGAGCTGTTTTTT.